A single sample gave rise to the 29 T cell receptor beta chains below, sequenced in a study of CD8+CD57+ T cells in acquired aplastic anemia. Whoever was chosen for sequencing had shown CD8+CD57+ cell expansion by flow cytometry. Using genomic DNA as the template, TCR beta VDJ and CDR3 profiling was carried out. TCRdb used MiXCR to reprocess the reads, holding one entry per CDR3 protein. The sample consists of just over 450,000 distinct CDR3 sequences, around 30% of them appearing once. The sequenced material came from sorted CD4+, CD8+, or CD8+CD57+ T cells (not recorded which) from PBMCs. The receptor source for this set is a human donor with aplastic anemia.

This clonotype was seen at least ten times. V usage is TRBV10-1 and J usage is TRBJ2-1; 8 bases agree with TRBD1. CDR1 is WNHNN, CDR2 SYGVQD, per germline (reference sequence). Germline trimming cut 4 bases from V and 12 bases from J; bases unmatched to any gene: 11. CDR3 length: 14 residues. The DNA for the CDR3 is TGCGCCAGCAGTGCCACTCCAGGACAGGGTGGGCAGTTCTTC. Protein sequence: CASSATPGQGGQFF.

A word on this clonotype: This clone may be a read error of a much larger clone one base away. This chain uses TRBV29-1 with TRBJ1-4; no definite D call. The CDR3 consists of 12 residues. Germline values: CDR1 SQVTM, CDR2 ANQGSEA. The CDR3: CSGSDGNEKPFF. The DNA of the CDR3 is TGCAGCGGGTCGGACGGAAATGAAAAACCGTTTTTT.

J is TRBJ1-5 and V is TRBV10-2; the D gene is possibly TRBD1 (6 bases). The CDR3 is made up of 12 amino acids. Germline V CDR1 and CDR2: WSHSY, SAAADI. V was cut by 4 bases and J by 11 bases, with 12 bases left in between. The CDR3 reads CASSVGGGTQHF. DNA for the CDR3: TGCGCCAGCAGTGTAGGAGGGGGGACCCAGCATTTT.

This clonotype was observed a few times. The chain recombines TRBV5-1 with TRBJ2-7; weak D call: TRBD1 (6 bases). Germline loops: CDR1 SGHRS, CDR2 YFSETQ. V was cut by 1 base and J by 0 bases, with 14 bases left in between. This CDR3 is 16 amino acids long. As DNA, the CDR3 is TGCGCCAGCAGCTTGTTGCAGGGGTCCCCCTCCTACGAGCAGTACTTC. Translated: CASSLLQGSPSYEQYF.

This clonotype was detected ten times or more. The V and J genes are TRBV10-3 and TRBJ2-7, with 8 bases identical to TRBD2. Losses at the gene ends were 4 bases for V and 2 bases for J; bases not matched to a gene: 7. CDR1 is ENHRY, CDR2 SYGVKD, per germline. The CDR3 spans 15 residues. The CDR3 protein is CAISASSGPAYEQYF. The CDR3 DNA sequence: TGTGCCATCAGTGCCTCTAGCGGGCCCGCCTACGAGCAGTACTTC.

In its sample, this clonotype was seen many times. The chain is built from TRBV11-1 and TRBJ1-5; D is unclear. The CDR3 is 16 residues long. Looked up from germline, CDR1 is SGHAT and CDR2 is FQDESV (reference sequence). The V and J ends lost 1 base and 0 bases respectively, with 10 bases between them. CDR3 amino acids: CASSLGQTHSNQPQHF. CDR3 DNA sequence: TGTGCCAGCAGCTTAGGCCAGACCCATAGCAATCAGCCCCAGCATTTT.

This clonotype was seen a handful of times. The rearrangement links TRBV5-6 to TRBJ1-2; possibly TRBD1 for D (5 bases). Germline V lookup: CDR1 SGHDT, CDR2 YYEEEE. V dropped 0 bases and J dropped 1 base, with 10 bases sitting between them. The CDR3 runs to 15 residues. This CDR3 reads CASSLGGVDNYGYTF. The CDR3, as DNA: TGTGCCAGCAGCTTGGGGGGCGTCGATAACTATGGCTACACCTTC.

This clonotype was recorded a few times. This rearrangement joins TRBV24-1 to TRBJ2-2, with D perhaps being TRBD1 or TRBD2 (6 bases each). Germline loops: CDR1 KGHDR, CDR2 SFDVKD. The CDR3 runs 16 residues. Trimming stripped 1 base from V and 9 bases from J, with 17 bases between. The CDR3 bases are TGTGCCACCAGTGATTTTGGGGGAATGGGGGGCCGGGAGCTGTTTTTT. Translation gives CATSDFGGMGGRELFF.

This clonotype was counted a single time. This may arise from a read error, as a much more abundant clone is one base away. The rearrangement links TRBV14 to TRBJ2-7; D remains ambiguous. CDR1 and CDR2 from the germline V gene are SGHDN and FVKESK. The CDR3 covers 12 residues. The CDR3, as DNA: TGTGCCAGCGGCCATGTCTCCTACGAGCAGTACTTC. Translation gives CASGHVSYEQYF. Full variable domain (remainder filled in from reference TRBV14 and TRBJ2-7): EAGVTQFPSHSVIEKGQTVTLRCDPISGHDNLYWYRRVMGKEIKFLLHFVKESKQDESGMPNNRFLAERTGGTYSTLKVQPAELEDSGVYFCASGHVSYEQYFGPGTRLTVT.

The rearrangement links TRBV15 to TRBJ1-2; D perhaps matches TRBD1 (6 bases). Germline V gene lookup returns CDR1 LNHNV and CDR2 YYDKDF (reference sequence). Trimming removed 0 bases at V and 3 bases at J, with 14 bases between. CDR3 length equals 16 residues. The CDR3, as DNA: TGTGCCACCAGCAGAGATGGGGGGCAGGGTGACTATGGCTACACCTTC. It encodes CATSRDGGQGDYGYTF.

The chain employs TRBV20-1 and TRBJ1-3; D is perhaps TRBD1 (6 bases). Per germline, CDR1 DFQATT and CDR2 SNEGSKA (reference sequence). Trimming shortened V by 6 bases and J by 2 bases, and 14 bases separated the two germline ends. The CDR3 spans 14 residues. As DNA, the CDR3 is TGCAGTGCCCAAACGGGGGGCGCTGGAAACACCATATATTTT. Translated, it gives CSAQTGGAGNTIYF.

This clonotype was picked up many times. V gene TRBV7-2 combines with J gene TRBJ1-6; no clear D. Trimming removed 6 bases from V and 9 bases from J, with 9 bases in between. CDR3 length: 12 residues. Germline V CDR1 and CDR2: SGHTA, FQGNSA. Here the CDR3 DNA reads TGTGCCAGCAGAGGCCGTGGTTCACCCCTCCACTTT. This translates into CASRGRGSPLHF.

This clonotype was detected ten times or more. The chain recombines TRBV7-3 with TRBJ1-1, with D possibly matching TRBD1 (5 bases). The CDR3 loop spans 14 amino acids. Trimming pared 5 bases from V and 7 bases from J, leaving 17 bases between. Germline CDR1 SGHTA, CDR2 FQGTGA. As DNA, the CDR3 is TGTGCCAGCAGCGCAGAGGAGAGGGGAGGTGAAGCTTTCTTT. Translation gives CASSAEERGGEAFF.

Only a few counts were recorded for this clonotype. The rearrangement links TRBV9 to TRBJ2-1; 9 bases align to TRBD1. Germline loops: CDR1 SGDLS, CDR2 YYNGEE. The J segment lost 8 bases and the V segment lost 3 bases, leaving 3 bases of the junction unmatched. The CDR3 length is 13 residues. The CDR3 nucleotides are TGTGCCAGCAGCGCGGGACAGGGCTATGAGCAGTTCTTC. Its translation: CASSAGQGYEQFF.

This clonotype was detected ten times or more. The chain couples TRBV24-1 to TRBJ2-3; D may be TRBD2 (5 bases). The CDR3 contains 14 residues. V was shortened by 4 bases and J by 0 bases, with 7 bases between the two germline ends. Germline-derived CDR1 and CDR2 are KGHDR and SFDVKD. The CDR3 DNA reads as TGTGCCACCAGTGACCGGACTAGCACAGATACGCAGTATTTT. This sequence encodes CATSDRTSTDTQYF.

The chain combines TRBV13 with TRBJ2-7; D ambiguous. The V gene lost 5 bases and the J gene lost 6 bases, with 11 bases spanning the gap. Germline values: CDR1 PRHDT, CDR2 FYEKMQ (reference sequence). This CDR3 is 12 amino acids long. CDR3 loop: CASSVGRAEQYF. CDR3 in DNA: TGTGCCAGCAGCGTCGGACGGGCCGAGCAGTACTTC.

A remark on this clonotype: The junction departs from the called germline gene at one end, perhaps through a read error. This chain joins TRBV2 and TRBJ2-5, with 9 bases aligning to TRBD2. The CDR3 is made up of 18 amino acids. From germline, CDR1 is SNHLY and CDR2 FYNNEI. The DNA for the CDR3 is TGTGCCAGCAGTGAATTGCTTGGGACTAGCTTTTTCCAAGAGATCCAGTACTTC. This sequence encodes CASSELLGTSFFQEIQYF.

This chain joins TRBV5-3 and TRBJ1-2; TRBD1 is a possible D gene (6 bases). TRBV5-3 is marked as an open reading frame, function uncertain. The CDR3 spans 16 residues. Trimming took off 8 bases at V and 2 bases at J, with 22 bases between the two ends. Here the CDR3 DNA reads TGTGCCAGTACCTCCCCCCGGGGGGCTCTGAACTATGGCTACACCTTC. Encoded protein: CASTSPRGALNYGYTF.

In its sample, this clonotype was seen once. The rearrangement links TRBV10-3 to TRBJ2-7, with 9 bases lining up with TRBD1. CDR1 and CDR2 from the germline V gene are ENHRY and SYGVKD. After removal of 10 bases from V and 7 bases from J, the junction contained 23 bases not matched to a gene. CDR3 length: 17 residues. CDR3 sequence (DNA): TGTGCCAGCAGCTTAGCCCCCCAGGGGACAGGGATCGGAGAGCAGTACTTC. It yields the protein CASSLAPQGTGIGEQYF.

This clonotype was counted many times. The gene calls are TRBV25-1 and TRBJ1-2, with 9 bases identical to TRBD1. J was trimmed by 6 bases and V by 6 bases; bases with no gene match: 2. CDR3 length: 12 residues. Germline V CDR1 and CDR2: MGHDK, SYGVNS. Here the CDR3 DNA reads TGTGCCAGCAGACGACAGGGGGATGGCTACACCTTC. Its protein product is CASRRQGDGYTF.

V usage is TRBV7-3 and J usage is TRBJ2-3; D could derive from TRBD1 or TRBD2 (6 bases each). Trimming removed 4 bases at V and 5 bases at J, with 13 bases between. Germline CDR1 reads SGHTA; CDR2 reads FQGTGA. The CDR3 sequence is 14 residues long. Written as DNA, the CDR3 is TGTGCCAGCAGCTCCGAAGGGGGAGGAGATACGCAGTATTTT. This sequence encodes CASSSEGGGDTQYF.

This clonotype was seen a handful of times. This chain joins TRBV6-1 and TRBJ2-7; D is unclear. Germline V lookup: CDR1 MNHNS, CDR2 SASEGT. CDR3 length: 13 amino acids. Trimming took off 9 bases at V and 3 bases at J, with 15 bases between the two ends. The chain's CDR3 is CASKPGPHYEQYF. CDR3 sequence (DNA): TGTGCCAGTAAACCCGGGCCGCACTACGAGCAGTACTTC.

This CDR3 reads CASSPRPGLKVTEAFF. The CDR3 nucleotides are TGTGCCAGCAGCCCCCGTCCCGGTTTGAAAGTCACTGAAGCTTTCTTT. The V call is TRBV11-1, the J call TRBJ1-1; D gene unclear. V was trimmed by 5 bases and J by 4 bases, leaving 20 bases between them. Per the germline V gene, CDR1 is SGHAT and CDR2 is FQDESV (reference sequence). The CDR3 length is 16 residues.

In DNA, the CDR3 is TGTGCCAGTAGTCCCCGGGGCGAGCAGTACTTC. Protein product: CASSPRGEQYF. The genes are TRBV19 and TRBJ2-7; tentatively, D is TRBD2 (5 bases). Germline loops: CDR1 LNHDA, CDR2 SQIVND (reference sequence). The CDR3 is 11 amino acids. V was trimmed by 5 bases and J by 6 bases, leaving 8 bases between them.

This chain connects TRBV25-1 to TRBJ2-7, with 11 bases aligning to TRBD2. There are 18 residues in the CDR3. Looked up from germline, CDR1 is MGHDK and CDR2 is SYGVNS. Trimming took 4 bases from V and 3 from J; bases not matched to a gene: 14. The CDR3: CASSVSGRASRKDYEQYF. CDR3 nucleotides: TGTGCCAGCAGTGTTAGCGGGAGGGCCTCCAGGAAAGACTACGAGCAGTACTTC.

This clonotype is a singleton in its sample. This may stem from a read error, because a much larger clone lies one nucleotide away. Since no conserved phenylalanine or tryptophan closes the CDR3, a read error is the likely cause. The gene calls are TRBV5-1 and TRBJ2-7; no firm D call. Deletions cut 5 bases from V and 4 bases from J, with 10 bases between. CDR3 length: 12 residues. CDR1 is SGHRS and CDR2 is YFSETQ in the germline V gene. The CDR3 spells CASRESNYEQYL. As DNA, the CDR3 is TGCGCCAGCAGGGAGAGTAATTACGAGCAGTACCTC.

This clonotype was picked up many times. The chain is built from TRBV24-1 and TRBJ2-7; D is perhaps TRBD1 (6 bases). This CDR3 has 14 residues. Between the trimmed V and J ends, which lost 1 base and 4 bases, there was a span of 10 bases. Germline-derived CDR1 and CDR2 are KGHDR and SFDVKD. Here the CDR3 reads CATSDFRTAYEQYF. As DNA, the CDR3 is TGTGCCACCAGTGATTTCCGGACAGCGTACGAGCAGTACTTC.

The table lists this clonotype with a few counts. At one end the junction does not follow the germline gene, possibly because of a read error. The chain is built from TRBV10-2 and TRBJ1-3; D gene uncertain. Germline V gene data show CDR1 as WSHSY and CDR2 as SAAADI. CDR3 size: 13 residues. CDR3 region: CASSFLQGNTIYF. For the CDR3, the DNA is TGTGCCAGCAGTTTCCTACAGGGAAACACCATATATTTT.

This clonotype was seen at least ten times. This CDR3 reads CSASAGAGGKGQPQHF. Written as DNA, the CDR3 is TGCAGTGCTTCGGCAGGGGCAGGGGGCAAAGGTCAGCCCCAGCATTTT. V gene TRBV20-1 combines with J gene TRBJ1-5; 8 positions agree with TRBD1. Trimming at V came to 5 bases and at J to 6 bases, leaving 15 bases not matched to a gene. CDR1 and CDR2 from the germline V gene are DFQATT and SNEGSKA (reference sequence). CDR3 length equals 16 residues.